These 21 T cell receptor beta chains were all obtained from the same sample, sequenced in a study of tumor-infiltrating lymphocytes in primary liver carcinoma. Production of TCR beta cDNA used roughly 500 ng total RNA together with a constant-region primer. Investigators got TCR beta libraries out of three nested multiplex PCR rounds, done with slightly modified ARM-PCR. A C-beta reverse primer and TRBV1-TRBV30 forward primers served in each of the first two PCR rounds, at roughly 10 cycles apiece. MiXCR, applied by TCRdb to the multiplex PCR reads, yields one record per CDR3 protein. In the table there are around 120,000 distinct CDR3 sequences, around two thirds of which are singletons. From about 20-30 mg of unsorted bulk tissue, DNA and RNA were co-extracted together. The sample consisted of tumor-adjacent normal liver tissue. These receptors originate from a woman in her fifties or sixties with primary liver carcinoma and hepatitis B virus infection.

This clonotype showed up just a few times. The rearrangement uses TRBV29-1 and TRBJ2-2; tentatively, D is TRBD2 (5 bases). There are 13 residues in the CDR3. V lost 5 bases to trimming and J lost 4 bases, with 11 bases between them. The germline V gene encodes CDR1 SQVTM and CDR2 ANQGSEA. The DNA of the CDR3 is TGCAGCGTTCCTGTTGGAGGCACCGGGGAGCTGTTTTTT. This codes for CSVPVGGTGELFF.

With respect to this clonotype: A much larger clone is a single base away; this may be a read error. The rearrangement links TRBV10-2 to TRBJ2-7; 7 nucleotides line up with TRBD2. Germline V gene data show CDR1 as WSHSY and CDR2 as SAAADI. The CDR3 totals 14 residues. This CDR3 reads CTSSRPGGSYEQYF. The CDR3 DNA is TGCACCAGCAGCCGACCCGGGGGGTCCTACGAGCAGTACTTC.

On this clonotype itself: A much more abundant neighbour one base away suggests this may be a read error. CDR3 bases: TGTGCCAGCAGCTTTAGGGAACACAATGAGCAGTTCTTC. The encoded protein is CASSFREHNEQFF. The chain combines TRBV28 with TRBJ2-1; D call uncertain. This CDR3 comprises 13 residues. V lost 6 bases to trimming and J lost 5 bases, with 11 bases between them. CDR1 and CDR2 from the germline V gene are MDHEN and SYDVKM.

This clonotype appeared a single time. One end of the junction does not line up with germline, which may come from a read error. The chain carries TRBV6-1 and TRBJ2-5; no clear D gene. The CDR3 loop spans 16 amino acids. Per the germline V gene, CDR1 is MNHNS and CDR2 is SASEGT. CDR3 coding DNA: TGTGCCAGCAGTGACCCGCCTAGGGTTTACCAAGAGACTCAGTACTTC. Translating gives CASSDPPRVYQETQYF.

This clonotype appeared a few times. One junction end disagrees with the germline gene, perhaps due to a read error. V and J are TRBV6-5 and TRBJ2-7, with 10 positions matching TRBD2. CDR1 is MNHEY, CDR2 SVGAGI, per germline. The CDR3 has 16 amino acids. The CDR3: CASRRLIAGGSYERYF. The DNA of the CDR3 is TGTGCCAGCAGAAGACTCATAGCGGGAGGCTCCTACGAGCGGTACTTC.

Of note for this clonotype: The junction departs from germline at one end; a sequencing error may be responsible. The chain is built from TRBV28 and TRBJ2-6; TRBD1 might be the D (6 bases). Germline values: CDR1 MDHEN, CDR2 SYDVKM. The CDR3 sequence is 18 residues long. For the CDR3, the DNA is TGTGCCAGCAGTCCAATAAGGGGGTGGTCGGCTGGGGCTGACGTCCTGACATTC. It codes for CASSPIRGWSAGADVLTF.

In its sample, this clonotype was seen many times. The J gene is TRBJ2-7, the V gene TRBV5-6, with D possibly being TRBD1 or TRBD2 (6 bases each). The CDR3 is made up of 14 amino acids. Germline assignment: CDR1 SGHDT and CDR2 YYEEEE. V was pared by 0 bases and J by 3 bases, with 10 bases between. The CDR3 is CASSLAGALYEQYF. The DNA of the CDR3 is TGTGCCAGCAGCTTGGCGGGGGCCCTCTACGAGCAGTACTTC.

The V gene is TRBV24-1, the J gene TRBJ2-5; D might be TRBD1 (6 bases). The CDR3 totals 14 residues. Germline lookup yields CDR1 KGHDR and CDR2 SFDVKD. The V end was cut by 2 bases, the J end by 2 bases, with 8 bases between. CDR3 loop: CATSDWGTQETQYF. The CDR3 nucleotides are TGTGCCACCAGTGATTGGGGGACACAAGAGACCCAGTACTTC.

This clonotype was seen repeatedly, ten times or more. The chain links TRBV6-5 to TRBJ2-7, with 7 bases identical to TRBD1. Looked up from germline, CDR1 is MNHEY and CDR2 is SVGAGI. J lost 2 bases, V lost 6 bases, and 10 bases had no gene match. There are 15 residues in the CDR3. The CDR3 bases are TGTGCCAGCAGCACATTGGGACAGAAAACCTACGAGCAGTACTTC. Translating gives CASSTLGQKTYEQYF.

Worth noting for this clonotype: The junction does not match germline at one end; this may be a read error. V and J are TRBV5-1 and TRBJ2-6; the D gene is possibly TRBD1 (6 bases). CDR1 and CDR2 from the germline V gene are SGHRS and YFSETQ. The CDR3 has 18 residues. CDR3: CASSSTGNTLSVANVLTF. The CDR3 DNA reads TGCGCCAGCAGCTCGACAGGCAACACTCTCTCTGTGGCCAACGTCCTGACTTTC.

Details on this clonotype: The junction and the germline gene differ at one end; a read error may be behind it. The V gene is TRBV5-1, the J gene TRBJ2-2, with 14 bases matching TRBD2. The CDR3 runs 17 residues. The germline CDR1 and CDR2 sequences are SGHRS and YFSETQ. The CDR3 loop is CASSPGTSGSTTGELLF. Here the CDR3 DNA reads TGCGCCAGCAGCCCCGGGACTAGCGGGAGTACCACCGGGGAGCTGTTATTT.

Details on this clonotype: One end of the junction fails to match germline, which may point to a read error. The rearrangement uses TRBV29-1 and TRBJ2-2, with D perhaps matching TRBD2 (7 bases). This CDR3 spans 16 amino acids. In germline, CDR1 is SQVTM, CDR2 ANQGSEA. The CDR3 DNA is TGCTGCGTCCCCGGGACAAGCGGGACTAACACCGGGGAGCTGTTCTTT. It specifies CCVPGTSGTNTGELFF.

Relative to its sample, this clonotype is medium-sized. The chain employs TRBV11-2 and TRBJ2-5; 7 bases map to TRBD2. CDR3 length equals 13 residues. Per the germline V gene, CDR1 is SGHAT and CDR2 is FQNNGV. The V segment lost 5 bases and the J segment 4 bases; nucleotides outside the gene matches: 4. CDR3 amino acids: CASSHGLGETQYF. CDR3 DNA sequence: TGTGCCAGCAGCCACGGACTAGGAGAGACCCAGTACTTC.

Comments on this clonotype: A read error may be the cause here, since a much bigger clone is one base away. CDR3 coding DNA: TGTGCCAGCAGTTCCCTACCGGGAGGGTTGGATACGCAGTATTTT. Amino acid sequence: CASSSLPGGLDTQYF. The rearrangement uses TRBV28 and TRBJ2-3; TRBD2 matches at 8 bases. With V trimmed by 4 bases and J by 6 bases, 9 bases remained unmatched. The germline V gene encodes CDR1 MDHEN and CDR2 SYDVKM. This CDR3 has 15 residues.

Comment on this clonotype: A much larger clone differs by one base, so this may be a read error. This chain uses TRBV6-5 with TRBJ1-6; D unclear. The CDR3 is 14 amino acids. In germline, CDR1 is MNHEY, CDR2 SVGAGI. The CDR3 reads CASSYRRENSSLHF. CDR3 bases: TGTGCCAGCAGTTACCGACGGGAAAATTCATCCCTCCACTTT.

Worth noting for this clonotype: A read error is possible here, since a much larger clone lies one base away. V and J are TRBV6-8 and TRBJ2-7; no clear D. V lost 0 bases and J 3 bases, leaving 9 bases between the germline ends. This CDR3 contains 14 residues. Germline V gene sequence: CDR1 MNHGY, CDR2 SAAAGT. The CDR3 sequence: CASSYSLEIYEQYF. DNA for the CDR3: TGTGCCAGCAGTTACTCGCTCGAAATCTACGAGCAGTACTTC.

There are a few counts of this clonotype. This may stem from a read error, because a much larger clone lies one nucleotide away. The CDR3 coding sequence is TGTGCCAGCAACTTAGACCAGCACTATGGCTACACCTTC. Translation: CASNLDQHYGYTF. The chain carries TRBV7-9 and TRBJ1-2; D remains unclear. In germline, CDR1 is SEHNR, CDR2 FQNEAQ (reference sequence). The CDR3 runs 13 residues.

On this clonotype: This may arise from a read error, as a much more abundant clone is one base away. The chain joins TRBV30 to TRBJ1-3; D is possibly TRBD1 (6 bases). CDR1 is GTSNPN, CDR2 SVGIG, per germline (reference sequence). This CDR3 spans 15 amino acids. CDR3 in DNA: TGTGCCTGGAGACTACCGGGGGGCTCTGGAAACACCACATATTTT. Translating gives CAWRLPGGSGNTTYF.

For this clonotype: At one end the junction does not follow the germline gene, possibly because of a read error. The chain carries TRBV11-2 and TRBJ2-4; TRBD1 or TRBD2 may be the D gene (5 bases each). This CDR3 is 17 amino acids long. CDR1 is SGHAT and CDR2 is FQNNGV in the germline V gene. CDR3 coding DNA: TGTGCCAACAGCCCAGGCAGACTACTAAGCGTGAGGGACCTTCAGTACTTC. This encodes CANSPGRLLSVRDLQYF.

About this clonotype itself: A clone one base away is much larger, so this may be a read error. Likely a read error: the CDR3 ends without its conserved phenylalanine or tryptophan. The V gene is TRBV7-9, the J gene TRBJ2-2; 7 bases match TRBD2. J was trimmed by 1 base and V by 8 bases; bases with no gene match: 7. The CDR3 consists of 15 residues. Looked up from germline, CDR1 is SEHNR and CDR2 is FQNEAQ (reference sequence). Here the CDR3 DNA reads TGTGCCAGCTCCATCTGGGGGGGGAACACCGGGGAGCTGTTTATT. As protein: CASSIWGGNTGELFI.

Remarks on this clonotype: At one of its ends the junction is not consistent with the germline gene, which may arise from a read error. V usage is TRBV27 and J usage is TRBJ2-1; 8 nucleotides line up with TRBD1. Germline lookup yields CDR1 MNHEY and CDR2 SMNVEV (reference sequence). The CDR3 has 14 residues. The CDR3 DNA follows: TGTACCAGCAGTTTCGGACAGGGTGGCAATGAGCAGTTCTTC. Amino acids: CTSSFGQGGNEQFF.